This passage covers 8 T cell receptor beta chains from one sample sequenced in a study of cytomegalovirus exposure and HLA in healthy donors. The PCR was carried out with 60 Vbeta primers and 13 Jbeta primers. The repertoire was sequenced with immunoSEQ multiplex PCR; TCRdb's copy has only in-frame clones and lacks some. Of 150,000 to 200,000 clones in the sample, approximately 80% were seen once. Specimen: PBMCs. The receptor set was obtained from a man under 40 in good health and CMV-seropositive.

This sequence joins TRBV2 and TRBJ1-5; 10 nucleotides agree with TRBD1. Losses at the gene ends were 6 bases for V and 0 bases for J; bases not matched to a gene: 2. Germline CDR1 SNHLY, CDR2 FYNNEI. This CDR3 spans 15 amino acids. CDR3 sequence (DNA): TGTGCCAGCAGGCGGGACAGGGGTAGCAATCAGCCCCAGCATTTT. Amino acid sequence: CASRRDRGSNQPQHF.

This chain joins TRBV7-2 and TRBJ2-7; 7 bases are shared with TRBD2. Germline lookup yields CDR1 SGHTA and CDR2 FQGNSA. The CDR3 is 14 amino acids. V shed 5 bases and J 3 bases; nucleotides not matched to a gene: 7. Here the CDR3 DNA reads TGTGCCAGCAGCCCCACGGGGGGAGTCTACGAGCAGTACTTC. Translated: CASSPTGGVYEQYF.

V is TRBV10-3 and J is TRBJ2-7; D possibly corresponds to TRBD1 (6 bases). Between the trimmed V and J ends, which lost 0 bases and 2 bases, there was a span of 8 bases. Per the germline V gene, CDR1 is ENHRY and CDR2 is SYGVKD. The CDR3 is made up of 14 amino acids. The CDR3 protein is CAISESTGTYEQYF. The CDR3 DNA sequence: TGTGCCATCAGTGAGTCTACAGGGACCTACGAGCAGTACTTC.

The chain's CDR3 is CASSYSGSSVTEAFF. In nucleotides, the CDR3 is TGTGCCAGCAGTTACAGTGGCAGTTCCGTTACTGAAGCTTTCTTT. This chain uses TRBV6-5 with TRBJ1-1; D call uncertain. V was pared by 2 bases and J by 5 bases, with 15 bases between. Per the germline V gene, CDR1 is MNHEY and CDR2 is SVGAGI. This CDR3 has 15 residues.

CDR3 coding DNA: TGTGCCAGCAGCGTATCATCCGGGACACCCTCTGGGACTGAAGCTTTCTTT. It specifies CASSVSSGTPSGTEAFF. V usage is TRBV9 and J usage is TRBJ1-1, with D possibly TRBD1 on 6 matching bases. This CDR3 comprises 17 residues. Germline loops: CDR1 SGDLS, CDR2 YYNGEE. V lost 1 base to trimming and J lost 5 bases, with 21 bases between them.

CDR3 region: CASSESMGPAAETQYF. For the CDR3, the DNA is TGCGCCAGCAGTGAGTCTATGGGGCCCGCTGCGGAGACCCAGTACTTC. The rearrangement joins TRBV10-2 to TRBJ2-5, with D possibly being TRBD1 (5 bases). The germline V gene encodes CDR1 WSHSY and CDR2 SAAADI. V lost 0 bases to trimming and J lost 5 bases, with 16 bases between them. The CDR3 covers 16 residues.

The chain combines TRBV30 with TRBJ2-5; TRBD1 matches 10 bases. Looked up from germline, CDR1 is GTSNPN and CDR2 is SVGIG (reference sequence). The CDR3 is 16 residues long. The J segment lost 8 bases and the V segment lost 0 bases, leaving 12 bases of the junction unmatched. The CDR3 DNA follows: TGTGCCTGGAGTGTACCCAGGGACAGGGGTCAACTTACCCAGTACTTC. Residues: CAWSVPRDRGQLTQYF.

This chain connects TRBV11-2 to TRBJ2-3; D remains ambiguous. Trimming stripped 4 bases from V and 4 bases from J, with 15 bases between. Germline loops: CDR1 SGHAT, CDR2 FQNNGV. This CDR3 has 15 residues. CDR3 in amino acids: CASSSRISVPDTQYF. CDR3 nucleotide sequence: TGTGCCAGCAGCTCTAGGATTTCCGTGCCAGATACGCAGTATTTT.